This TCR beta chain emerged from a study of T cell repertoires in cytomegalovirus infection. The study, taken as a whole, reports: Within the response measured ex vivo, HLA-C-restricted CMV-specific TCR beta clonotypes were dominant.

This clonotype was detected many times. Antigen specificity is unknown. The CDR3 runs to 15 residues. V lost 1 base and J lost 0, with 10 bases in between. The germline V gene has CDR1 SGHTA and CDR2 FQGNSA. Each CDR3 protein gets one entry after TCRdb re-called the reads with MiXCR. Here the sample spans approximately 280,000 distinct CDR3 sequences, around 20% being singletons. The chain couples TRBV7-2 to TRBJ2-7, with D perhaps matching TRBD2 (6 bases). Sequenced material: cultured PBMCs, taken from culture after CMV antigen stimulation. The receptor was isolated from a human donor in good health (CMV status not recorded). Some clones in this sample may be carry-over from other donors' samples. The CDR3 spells CASSLDVAVSYEQYF. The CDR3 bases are TGTGCCAGCAGCTTAGATGTAGCGGTCTCCTACGAGCAGTACTTC.